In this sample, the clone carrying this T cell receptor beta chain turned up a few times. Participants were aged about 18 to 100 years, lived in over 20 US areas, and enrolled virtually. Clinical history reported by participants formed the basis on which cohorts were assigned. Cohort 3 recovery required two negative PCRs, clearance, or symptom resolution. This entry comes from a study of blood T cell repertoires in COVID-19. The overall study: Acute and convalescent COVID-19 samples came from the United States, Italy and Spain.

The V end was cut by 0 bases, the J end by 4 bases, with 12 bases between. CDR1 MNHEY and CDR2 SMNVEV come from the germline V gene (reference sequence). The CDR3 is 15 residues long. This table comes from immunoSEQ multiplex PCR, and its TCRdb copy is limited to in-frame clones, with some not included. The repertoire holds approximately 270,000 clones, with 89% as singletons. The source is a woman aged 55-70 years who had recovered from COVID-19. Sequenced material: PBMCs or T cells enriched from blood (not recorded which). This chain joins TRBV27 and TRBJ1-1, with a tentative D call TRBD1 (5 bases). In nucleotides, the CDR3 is TGTGCCAGCAGTTTATCTCCGGGACTGGCCACTGAAGCTTTCTTT. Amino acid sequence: CASSLSPGLATEAFF.